These 26 T cell receptor beta chains share one sample of origin, sequenced in a study of cytomegalovirus exposure and HLA in healthy donors. The table came from immunoSEQ multiplex PCR; TCRdb's copy has only in-frame clones and leaves some out. The sample records 85,000 to 130,000 clones, 88% being singletons. The sequencing input was PBMCs. These receptors all stem from a young woman in good health and CMV-seropositive.

The chain joins TRBV2 to TRBJ2-2; TRBD1 agrees at 9 bases. The CDR3 length is 15 residues. Germline V gene lookup returns CDR1 SNHLY and CDR2 FYNNEI. Trimming removed 7 bases from V and 4 bases from J; junction bases left unmatched: 7. The CDR3 coding sequence is TGTGCCAGCACCGGGACAGGGTCGGGCACCGGGGAGCTGTTTTTT. This sequence encodes CASTGTGSGTGELFF.

The chain recombines TRBV2 with TRBJ2-7; 7 positions match TRBD1. The CDR3 contains 15 residues. The germline V gene has CDR1 SNHLY and CDR2 FYNNEI. The J segment lost 3 bases and the V segment lost 6 bases, leaving 11 bases of the junction unmatched. This CDR3 reads CASRADRALSYEQYF. The CDR3 region has the DNA TGTGCCAGCAGAGCTGACAGGGCATTAAGCTACGAGCAGTACTTC.

The rearrangement joins TRBV9 to TRBJ2-2, with TRBD1 matching over 10 bases. The J segment lost 6 bases and the V segment lost 1 base, leaving 9 bases of the junction unmatched. This CDR3 contains 17 residues. Germline V gene data show CDR1 as SGDLS and CDR2 as YYNGEE. The CDR3 here is CASSVTRDRGSSGELFF. Here the CDR3 DNA reads TGTGCCAGCAGCGTAACCCGGGACAGGGGTTCATCCGGGGAGCTGTTTTTT.

The chain combines TRBV6-6 with TRBJ1-2; the match to TRBD1 covers 11 bases. Per the germline V gene, CDR1 is MNHNY and CDR2 is SVGAGI (reference sequence). The trim removed 4 bases at V and 8 bases at J, leaving 3 bases unmatched. The CDR3 loop spans 13 amino acids. The CDR3 here is CASSWGQGVGYTF. The CDR3 coding sequence is TGTGCCAGCAGTTGGGGACAGGGGGTAGGCTACACCTTC.

V gene TRBV10-3 combines with J gene TRBJ1-1; perhaps TRBD1 as D (5 bases). This CDR3 is built from 15 residues. Trimming took off 6 bases at V and 4 bases at J, with 18 bases between the two ends. The germline gives CDR1 ENHRY, CDR2 SYGVKD. The DNA of the CDR3 is TGTGCCATCAGCTCGGAGGAGGGGCGAGGCACTGAAGCTTTCTTT. It specifies CAISSEEGRGTEAFF.

The chain has TRBV4-1 and TRBJ1-1; D remains ambiguous. V lost 1 base and J 0 bases, leaving 12 bases between the germline ends. The length of the CDR3 is 16 residues. From germline, CDR1 is MGHRA and CDR2 YSYEKL. The CDR3 region is CASSQAPQAMNTEAFF. The CDR3 DNA follows: TGCGCCAGCAGCCAAGCGCCCCAGGCCATGAACACTGAAGCTTTCTTT.

The chain couples TRBV27 to TRBJ2-4; TRBD1 is a possible D gene (5 bases). Germline values: CDR1 MNHEY, CDR2 SMNVEV (reference sequence). The CDR3 has 15 residues. V was trimmed by 5 bases and J by 0 bases, leaving 11 bases between them. The CDR3 here is CASSPPGKAKNIQYF. In nucleotides, the CDR3 is TGTGCCAGCAGTCCACCAGGGAAAGCCAAAAACATTCAGTACTTC.

V is TRBV19 and J is TRBJ1-6, with 7 bases fitting TRBD1. CDR3 length: 13 amino acids. The ends lost 4 bases at V and 7 bases at J; junction bases unmatched: 1. CDR1 and CDR2 from the germline V gene are LNHDA and SQIVND (reference sequence). Here the CDR3 DNA reads TGTGCCAGTAGTACAGGGGGGAATTCACCCCTCCACTTT. Amino acid sequence: CASSTGGNSPLHF.

The genes are TRBV11-2 and TRBJ1-2, with 7 bases lining up with TRBD1. The germline gives CDR1 SGHAT, CDR2 FQNNGV. Trimming removed 1 base from V and 2 bases from J; junction bases left unmatched: 1. This CDR3 has 14 residues. The CDR3 spells CASSLGQGNYGYTF. CDR3 in DNA: TGTGCCAGCAGCTTAGGACAGGGCAACTATGGCTACACCTTC.

The rearrangement links TRBV5-1 to TRBJ1-2; D gene uncertain. CDR3 length: 12 amino acids. Trimming took off 5 bases at V and 4 bases at J, with 9 bases between the two ends. In germline, CDR1 is SGHRS, CDR2 YFSETQ. The CDR3 region has the DNA TGCGCCAGCAGGTCGGACTCCTATGGCTACACCTTC. As protein: CASRSDSYGYTF.

The V gene is TRBV6-5, the J gene TRBJ2-2; a possible D gene is TRBD1 (5 bases). V was trimmed by 6 bases and J by 4 bases, leaving 6 bases between them. Germline V gene data show CDR1 as MNHEY and CDR2 as SVGAGI. This CDR3 region has 12 residues. This chain's CDR3 is CASRDSTGELFF. As DNA, the CDR3 is TGTGCCAGCAGAGACAGCACCGGGGAGCTGTTTTTT.

This sequence joins TRBV19 and TRBJ2-3, with TRBD2 matching over 12 bases. J lost 1 base, V lost 5 bases, and 4 bases had no gene match. Germline V lookup: CDR1 LNHDA, CDR2 SQIVND (reference sequence). CDR3 size: 16 residues. The CDR3 region is CASSVRLAGGTDTQYF. As DNA, the CDR3 is TGTGCCAGTAGTGTCAGACTAGCGGGGGGCACAGATACGCAGTATTTT. The variable domain in full, with the rest retrieved from reference TRBV19 and TRBJ2-3, is DGGITQSPKYLFRKEGQNVTLSCEQNLNHDAMYWYRQDPGQGLRLIYYSQIVNDFQKGDIAEGYSVSREKKESFPLTVTSAQKNPTAFYLCASSVRLAGGTDTQYFGPGTRLTVL.

This chain links TRBV4-2 with TRBJ1-6; weak D call: TRBD1 (6 bases). The V end lost 4 bases, the J end lost 9 bases, and 22 bases lay between the germline ends. Germline CDR1 reads LGHNA; CDR2 reads YNFKEQ. The CDR3 runs 17 residues. The DNA of the CDR3 is TGTGCCAGCAGCCTGGAAAGGGGGGGATCCGGTGGTTCACCCCTCCACTTT. As protein: CASSLERGGSGGSPLHF.

This clone was counted once. The chain combines TRBV5-4 with TRBJ1-3; 9 nucleotides line up with TRBD1. CDR1 is SGHNT and CDR2 is YYREEE in the germline V gene (reference sequence). The trim removed 4 bases at V and 7 bases at J, leaving 12 bases unmatched. The CDR3 totals 16 residues. The CDR3 DNA reads as TGTGCCAGCAGCCTGAGGACAGGGGAGGATCCGAACACCATATATTTT. The encoded protein is CASSLRTGEDPNTIYF. Variable domain in full (rest from reference TRBV5-4 and TRBJ1-3): ETGVTQSPTHLIKTRGQQVTLRCSSQSGHNTVSWYQQALGQGPQFIFQYYREEENGRGNFPPRFSGLQFPNYSSELNVNALELDDSALYLCASSLRTGEDPNTIYFGEGSWLTVV.

This sequence joins TRBV11-2 and TRBJ2-5; 7 bases align to TRBD2. The germline V gene has CDR1 SGHAT and CDR2 FQNNGV. V lost 5 bases to trimming and J lost 5 bases; unmatched junction nucleotides: 11. The CDR3 runs 15 residues. The CDR3 DNA reads as TGTGCCAGCAGCCCCCCCCGGGGGGAAGGGGAGACCCAGTACTTC. Residues: CASSPPRGEGETQYF.

The chain is built from TRBV7-7 and TRBJ1-2; the match to TRBD1 covers 7 bases. V was pared by 5 bases and J by 2 bases, with 5 bases of the junction left unmatched. Per the germline V gene, CDR1 is SSHAT and CDR2 is FNYEAQ (reference sequence). There are 14 residues in the CDR3. DNA of the CDR3: TGTGCCAGCAGCCCCATGACAGGGAACTATGGCTACACCTTC. Its protein product is CASSPMTGNYGYTF.

The chain uses TRBV6-5 and TRBJ1-4; 8 bases are a match to TRBD1. Trimming cost V 4 bases and J 7 bases; bases outside gene matches: 2. CDR1 is MNHEY, CDR2 SVGAGI, per germline. The CDR3 is 13 amino acids. CDR3 sequence (DNA): TGTGCCAGCAGTTCGGACAGGGTTGAAAAACTGTTTTTT. Its protein product is CASSSDRVEKLFF.

The chain is built from TRBV29-1 and TRBJ1-2; no clear D gene. V was shortened by 3 bases and J by 1 base, with 6 bases between the two germline ends. CDR1 is SQVTM and CDR2 is ANQGSEA in the germline V gene. The CDR3 length is 12 residues. The CDR3, as DNA: TGCAGCGTTGACGGGGTTAACTATGGCTACACCTTC. This translates into CSVDGVNYGYTF.

This chain connects TRBV5-1 to TRBJ2-1; D is possibly TRBD2 (6 bases). This CDR3 comprises 15 residues. Germline lookup yields CDR1 SGHRS and CDR2 YFSETQ. Trimming removed 0 bases at V and 4 bases at J, with 11 bases between. CDR3: CASSLEAGTYNEQFF. CDR3 bases: TGCGCCAGCAGCTTGGAGGCAGGGACTTACAATGAGCAGTTCTTC.

V usage is TRBV28 and J usage is TRBJ2-1, with 9 bases aligning to TRBD1. Germline V gene data show CDR1 as MDHEN and CDR2 as SYDVKM. The CDR3 length is 18 residues. J lost 7 bases, V lost 7 bases, and 20 bases had no gene match. The CDR3 region has the DNA TGTGCCAGCAATACACCCTCCATTACAGGGGGCGCATTAAATGAGCAGTTCTTC. Amino acids: CASNTPSITGGALNEQFF.

The chain carries TRBV5-6 and TRBJ1-3; D is unresolved. The CDR3 is 15 residues long. Trimming took 0 bases from V and 0 from J, leaving 7 bases between them. Germline V lookup: CDR1 SGHDT, CDR2 YYEEEE. The CDR3, as DNA: TGTGCCAGCAGCTTGGCGGGGTACTCTGGAAACACCATATATTTT. Translated, it gives CASSLAGYSGNTIYF.

The rearrangement joins TRBV6-1 to TRBJ1-1; 8 bases map to TRBD1. This CDR3 comprises 14 residues. The germline V gene encodes CDR1 MNHNS and CDR2 SASEGT. V trimming: 6 bases; J trimming: 2 bases; junction bases outside the gene matches: 5. The DNA for the CDR3 is TGTGCCAGCAGAGGGGGGACAGGAAACACTGAAGCTTTCTTT. This gives the protein CASRGGTGNTEAFF.

The chain links TRBV5-6 to TRBJ1-2; D remains unclear. The CDR3 runs 14 residues. Germline values: CDR1 SGHDT, CDR2 YYEEEE. Trimming stripped 1 base from V and 1 base from J, with 8 bases between. DNA of the CDR3: TGTGCCAGCAGCTTGAGTAATAGTAACTATGGCTACACCTTC. It yields the protein CASSLSNSNYGYTF.

The genes are TRBV18 and TRBJ1-1; 9 positions match TRBD1. V trimming: 5 bases; J trimming: 1 base; junction bases outside the gene matches: 5. CDR1 is KGHSH and CDR2 is LQKENI in the germline V gene. The CDR3 runs to 15 residues. The CDR3 coding sequence is TGTGCCAGCTCAACAAGGGGACAGGGGAACACTGAAGCTTTCTTT. It is translated as CASSTRGQGNTEAFF.

The rearrangement uses TRBV7-6 and TRBJ2-7; possibly TRBD1 for D (5 bases). CDR3 length: 17 amino acids. Trimming removed 1 base from V and 1 base from J, with 17 bases in between. Germline V lookup: CDR1 SGHVS, CDR2 FNYEAQ. Here the CDR3 DNA reads TGTGCCAGCAGCTTAGATAGTTCCTGGGCAGGGTCCTACGAGCAGTACTTC. It is translated as CASSLDSSWAGSYEQYF.

The J gene is TRBJ1-4, the V gene TRBV15; D might be TRBD1 (6 bases). Germline CDR1 and CDR2: LNHNV and YYDKDF (reference sequence). Between the trimmed V and J ends, which lost 0 bases and 8 bases, there was a span of 13 bases. This CDR3 has 15 residues. CDR3 sequence (DNA): TGTGCCACCAGCAGAGATAACAGGGTGGGAGAAAAACTGTTTTTT. It codes for CATSRDNRVGEKLFF.